This T cell receptor (beta chain) emerged from a study of human T cells and chemical hapten exposure (dated by TCRdb to the early 2020s). About the study as a whole: Libraries were pooled for sequencing, and per-sample TCR yields varied mainly because of small differences in library volumes within the pool. In alopecia patients, the study followed how the peripheral blood TCR repertoire changed in vivo over primary and secondary sensitization to diphenylcyclopropenone (DPC), a hapten. From each blood RNA sample, both TCR alpha and TCR beta chains were sequenced. The paper's findings and limits, for the study overall: Repeated subsampling changed both the strength of the expansion versus patch-test correlation and the threshold at which that correlation became significant. DPC sensitization did not change the number of TCRs with a frequency above 1 in 1000, and there was no evidence of changes in global repertoire structure.

This clonotype was observed a few times. The antigen this receptor binds is unknown. No base-level quality is on record; no much larger clone is a single base apart. In light of the paper, this sample's time point label describes: healthy volunteer bleed at 2 weeks. Total RNA was isolated from unfractionated whole blood collected in Tempus Blood RNA tubes. As TCR sequencing controls, several healthy volunteers were used, with blood taken at day 0, 2 weeks and 6 weeks. V and J lose 4 bases and 8 bases, and a span of 12 bases separates them. From the cysteine through the phenylalanine, the CDR3 covers 14 amino acids. Only the CDR3 region is kept as DNA, spanning 42 bases read in frame from base 1. CDR1 and CDR2, looked up from the germline V gene, are KGHSH and LQKENI. Library creation used RACE. Data came from a NextSeq 500. During library preparation, unique molecular identifiers were attached to individual cDNA molecules so that TCRs could be counted in a quantitative, reproducible way. The paper's data handling went like this. Samples had a median of about 96,000 TCRs, with a range from roughly 20,000 to 690,600. The Decombinator software suite was used to annotate V, J and CDR3 in the TCR reads. Every sample was subsampled to the same number of TCRs (28,000) for the PS versus PT1 abundance plots. Expanded TCRs were defined as absent before sensitization and observed at least eight times at the 2-week time point. The raw public reads went through TCRdb reprocessing: fastp at Q25, MiXCR clone calling, in-frame beta chains kept. Rows are unified per CDR3 protein, each entry keeping the most common DNA and genes. The V and J calls follow TCRdb's processing rather than the paper's. This sample is represented by 130,000 or so distinct CDR3 sequences; around 8.2% of them were singletons. About 2% of the sample belongs to the ten largest clones.

The rearrangement joined TRBV18 to TRBJ1-6; matching of 6 bases hints at TRBD1 as the D gene. Material: whole blood. The receptor was isolated from a male donor in good health. Some clones in this sample may be carry-over from other donors' samples. The CDR3 region has the sequence CASSLGAGDSPLHF. The nucleotides read TGTGCCAGCTCACTGGGGGCAGGGGATTCACCCCTCCACTTT. Reference TRBV18 and TRBJ1-6 proteins supply the regions before and after the CDR3; the full variable domain is: NAGVMQNPRHLVRRRGQEARLRCSPMKGHSHVYWYRQLPEEGLKFMVYLQKENIIDESGMPKERFSAEFPKEGPSILRIQQVVRGDSAAYFCASSLGAGDSPLHFGNGTRLTVT.